The 21 T cell receptor beta chains presented below share a single source sample, sequenced in a study of MAIT cells during Salmonella Paratyphi A infection. Time point: healthy control first sampling. MAIT cells were sorted by flow cytometry as Valpha7.2+ CD161+ T cells. In TCRdb, the 5' RACE reads were re-called with MiXCR into one record per CDR3 protein. The sample contains 400 to 600 distinct CDR3 sequences, about 42% of which appear only once. Sequenced input: MAIT cells from blood. The receptors here all came from an adult in good health.

In its sample, this clonotype is large. The chain employs TRBV30 and TRBJ1-5; 8 positions match TRBD1. Per the germline V gene, CDR1 is GTSNPN and CDR2 is SVGIG (reference sequence). This CDR3 spans 15 amino acids. The J segment lost 8 bases and the V segment lost 0 bases, leaving 9 bases of the junction unmatched. The CDR3 loop is CAWSVADREAKPQHF. The CDR3 bases are TGTGCCTGGAGTGTCGCGGACAGGGAGGCTAAGCCCCAGCATTTT.

This clonotype is labeled large. CDR3 residues: CASSGTSEADTQYF. The CDR3 nucleotides read TGTGCCAGCAGTGGGACTAGCGAAGCAGATACGCAGTATTTT. V is TRBV25-1 and J is TRBJ2-3; 9 bases are shared with TRBD2. The V segment lost 4 bases and the J segment 4 bases; nucleotides outside the gene matches: 3. The CDR3 covers 14 residues. Germline CDR1 is MGHDK and CDR2 is SYGVNS.

In DNA form, the CDR3 reads TGCAGTGTGGTAGTAGCGGGGGAGTACAATGAGCAGTATTTT. Encoded protein: CSVVVAGEYNEQYF. This sequence joins TRBV20-1 and TRBJ2-3; 9 bases fit TRBD2. V lost 7 bases to trimming and J lost 11 bases; unmatched junction nucleotides: 16. The CDR3 loop spans 14 amino acids. Germline CDR1 DFQATT, CDR2 SNEGSKA (reference sequence).

This clonotype is a singleton in its sample. The final CDR3 position lacks the conserved phenylalanine or tryptophan, pointing to a likely read error. Because the CDR3's place on the DNA is in doubt, the DNA is left out and the CDR3 is given as listed by TCRdb. The V call is TRBV20-1, the J call TRBJ1-2. The CDR3 is 14 amino acids in total, end residues counted. Germline V gene sequence: CDR1 DFQATT, CDR2 SNEGSKA (reference sequence). The CDR3 region is CSEREGRKEEGEKV.

The chain joins TRBV6-4 to TRBJ2-1; 9 bases are a match to TRBD2. Germline lookup yields CDR1 MRHNA and CDR2 SNTAGT. CDR3 length: 16 amino acids. V was clipped by 4 bases and J by 4 bases; unmatched bases: 8. The CDR3 loop is CASSVLVAGEYNEQFF. Here the CDR3 DNA reads TGTGCCAGCAGTGTGTTAGTAGCGGGGGAGTACAATGAGCAGTTCTTC.

About this clonotype itself: Since a much larger clone is just one base distant, this may be a read error. The chain is built from TRBV20-1 and TRBJ2-1; TRBD2 matches 7 bases. Trimming cost V 1 base and J 9 bases; bases outside gene matches: 9. Germline V gene sequence: CDR1 DFQATT, CDR2 SNEGSKA (reference sequence). The CDR3 runs 14 residues. The CDR3 DNA is TGCAGTGCTAGAGGGGGGGGAGCCATCCCTGAGCAGTTCTTC. Translated, it gives CSARGGGAIPEQFF.

The chain couples TRBV6-1 to TRBJ2-3; TRBD1 or TRBD2 may be the D gene (5 bases each). Germline V gene data show CDR1 as MNHNS and CDR2 as SASEGT. This CDR3 spans 16 amino acids. Trimming shortened V by 1 base and J by 5 bases, and 16 bases separated the two germline ends. The CDR3: CASSEGVGEPVDTQYF. Written as DNA, the CDR3 is TGTGCCAGCAGTGAAGGAGTGGGGGAGCCTGTAGATACGCAGTATTTT.

The chain links TRBV20-1 to TRBJ2-3; 12 bases agree with TRBD2. The CDR3 consists of 14 residues. The J segment lost 2 bases and the V segment lost 7 bases, leaving 4 bases of the junction unmatched. Per germline, CDR1 DFQATT and CDR2 SNEGSKA (reference sequence). The CDR3 region is CSDLAGGNTDTQYF. The CDR3 nucleotides read TGCAGTGACCTAGCGGGGGGGAACACAGATACGCAGTATTTT.

The count of this clonotype is one. This chain joins TRBV6-4 and TRBJ2-1, with 7 bases lining up with TRBD2. This CDR3 comprises 13 residues. Per the germline V gene, CDR1 is MRHNA and CDR2 is SNTAGT. V lost 2 bases to trimming and J lost 5 bases; unmatched junction nucleotides: 0. CDR3 loop: CASSDLADNEQFF. Here the CDR3 DNA reads TGTGCCAGCAGTGACCTAGCGGACAATGAGCAGTTCTTC.

The J gene is TRBJ1-1, the V gene TRBV11-2; TRBD1 might be the D (6 bases). The CDR3 contains 13 residues. CDR1 SGHAT and CDR2 FQNNGV come from the germline V gene. DNA for the CDR3: TGTGCTAGTGTGGCAGGGGTGGACACTGAAGCTTTCTTT. It specifies CASVAGVDTEAFF. The full variable domain, with the rest looked up from reference TRBV11-2 and TRBJ1-1, is EAGVAQSPRYKIIEKRQSVAFWCNPISGHATLYWYQQILGQGPKLLIQFQNNGVVDDSQLPKDRFSAERLKGVDSTLKIQPAKLEDSAVYLCASVAGVDTEAFFGQGTRLTVV.

This chain connects TRBV5-5 to TRBJ2-3; D is perhaps TRBD1 (5 bases). CDR3 length: 15 amino acids. Deletions cut 8 bases from V and 2 bases from J, with 18 bases between. The germline V gene has CDR1 SGHKS and CDR2 YYEKEE (reference sequence). The CDR3 loop reads CARSEGDWDTDTQYF. DNA of the CDR3: TGTGCCAGGAGCGAAGGGGATTGGGACACAGATACGCAGTATTTT.

This clonotype has only a few counts. V is TRBV6-4 and J is TRBJ2-2; TRBD2 matches at 9 bases. Germline-derived CDR1 and CDR2 are MRHNA and SNTAGT. V lost 3 bases to trimming and J lost 3 bases; unmatched junction nucleotides: 2. The length of the CDR3 is 15 residues. CDR3: CASSDGGGDTGELFF. CDR3 sequence (DNA): TGTGCCAGCAGTGATGGCGGGGGGGACACCGGGGAGCTGTTTTTT.

By its share, this clonotype is large. The chain couples TRBV6-4 to TRBJ2-1, with 10 bases fitting TRBD2. CDR1 and CDR2 from the germline V gene are MRHNA and SNTAGT. The CDR3 extends over 16 amino acids. Unmatched junction bases numbered 5, after V lost 0 bases and J lost 6 bases. In DNA form, the CDR3 reads TGTGCCAGCAGTGACTCAGGGACTAGCGACGCCAATGAGCAGTTCTTC. It encodes CASSDSGTSDANEQFF.

This clonotype counts as large. This chain links TRBV20-1 with TRBJ2-7; the match to TRBD1 covers 10 bases. In germline, CDR1 is DFQATT, CDR2 SNEGSKA (reference sequence). J lost 2 bases, V lost 1 base, and 8 bases had no gene match. The CDR3 has 16 amino acids. In DNA, the CDR3 is TGCAGTGCTAGAGGGGGAGGGACAGGGGAAGCCTACGAGCAGTACTTC. It is translated as CSARGGGTGEAYEQYF.

The chain links TRBV20-1 to TRBJ2-2; D may be TRBD1 (6 bases). Trimming left V 0 bases short and J 3 bases short, with 14 bases between. Looked up from germline, CDR1 is DFQATT and CDR2 is SNEGSKA (reference sequence). This CDR3 has 16 amino acids. The CDR3 nucleotides are TGCAGTGCTAGAGATCAGAGGGGGTTCGACACCGGGGAGCTGTTTTTT. Translation: CSARDQRGFDTGELFF.

This clonotype has more than one count but fewer than ten. The V call is TRBV4-2, the J call TRBJ2-3; D is unclear. The length of the CDR3 is 16 residues. Germline assignment: CDR1 LGHNA and CDR2 YNFKEQ. The V gene lost 0 bases and the J gene lost 3 bases, with 13 bases spanning the gap. For the CDR3, the DNA is TGTGCCAGCAGCCAAGAGCTTAGCCTTCCAACAGATACGCAGTATTTT. Encoded protein: CASSQELSLPTDTQYF.

This chain connects TRBV4-2 to TRBJ1-3; 9 bases are a match to TRBD1. There are 16 residues in the CDR3. The germline CDR1 and CDR2 sequences are LGHNA and YNFKEQ. V shed 0 bases and J 4 bases; nucleotides not matched to a gene: 4. DNA of the CDR3: TGTGCCAGCAGCCAAGAGGAAGGGACAGGGGGAAACACCATATATTTT. Translating gives CASSQEEGTGGNTIYF.

The chain couples TRBV6-4 to TRBJ2-1, with a tentative D call TRBD2 (5 bases). Germline V CDR1 and CDR2: MRHNA, SNTAGT. The CDR3 spans 12 residues. V was clipped by 11 bases and J by 5 bases, with 13 bases between them. The CDR3 loop is CARGGPDNEQFF. The DNA for the CDR3 is TGTGCCCGCGGCGGGCCAGACAATGAGCAGTTCTTC.

The V and J genes are TRBV20-1 and TRBJ2-1; 11 bases align to TRBD1. CDR1 and CDR2 from the germline V gene are DFQATT and SNEGSKA (reference sequence). J was trimmed by 6 bases and V by 6 bases; bases with no gene match: 7. The CDR3 has 14 residues. The CDR3: CSAERTGGSNEQFF. As DNA, the CDR3 is TGCAGTGCCGAGCGGACAGGGGGCTCCAATGAGCAGTTCTTC.

A few counts support this clonotype. The chain combines TRBV6-1 with TRBJ1-2; 9 bases are shared with TRBD1. The V gene's germline CDR1 is MNHNS and CDR2 SASEGT. The V gene end was trimmed by 4 bases and the J gene end by 3 bases; junction bases not matched to a gene: 3. The CDR3 length is 14 residues. CDR3 region: CASSARDRDYGYTF. Here the CDR3 DNA reads TGTGCCAGCAGTGCTAGGGACAGGGACTATGGCTACACCTTC.

Relative to its sample, this clonotype is medium-sized. This chain connects TRBV20-1 to TRBJ1-5, with a possible D match to TRBD1 (6 bases). The V gene lost 3 bases and the J gene lost 7 bases, with 16 bases spanning the gap. Germline CDR1 is DFQATT and CDR2 is SNEGSKA (reference sequence). The CDR3 contains 14 residues. The DNA for the CDR3 is TGCAGTGCTAGGGACAGCCTGGAATTCCAGCCCCAGCATTTT. Protein product: CSARDSLEFQPQHF.